Following are 32 T cell receptor beta chains from one sample sequenced in a study of cytomegalovirus exposure and HLA in healthy donors. Primers: 60 Vbeta forward and 13 Jbeta reverse. Profiled with immunoSEQ multiplex PCR; TCRdb holds only in-frame clones, not every one. Among around 62,000 clones listed, 60% to 80% were seen once. The sequenced material came from PBMCs. All receptors derive from a man aged 60 to 75 in good health and CMV-seropositive.

V and J are TRBV5-1 and TRBJ2-1; TRBD2 is a possible D gene (6 bases). V lost 2 bases and J 4 bases, leaving 7 bases between the germline ends. This CDR3 is 13 amino acids long. Germline loops: CDR1 SGHRS, CDR2 YFSETQ. This CDR3 reads CASSFRGYNEQFF. The CDR3 region has the DNA TGCGCCAGCAGCTTTCGGGGGTACAATGAGCAGTTCTTC.

CDR3 loop: CASSGGRLAGENEQFF. CDR3 DNA sequence: TGTGCCAGCAGTGGCGGCCGACTAGCGGGAGAGAATGAGCAGTTCTTC. The rearrangement links TRBV2 to TRBJ2-1; 12 positions match TRBD2. The CDR3 extends over 16 amino acids. Trimming at V came to 4 bases and at J to 7 bases, leaving 8 bases not matched to a gene. The germline V gene encodes CDR1 SNHLY and CDR2 FYNNEI.

The rearrangement links TRBV7-9 to TRBJ2-7, with 9 bases that match TRBD1. CDR1 SEHNR and CDR2 FQNEAQ come from the germline V gene (reference sequence). This CDR3 has 15 amino acids. Trimming at V came to 3 bases and at J to 2 bases, leaving 5 bases not matched to a gene. The CDR3 nucleotides are TGTGCCAGCAGCTTCGGACAGGGGAAGACCTACGAGCAGTACTTC. Residues: CASSFGQGKTYEQYF.

CDR3 amino acids: CASSQRAGYGNEKLFF. In nucleotides, the CDR3 is TGTGCCAGCAGCCAGCGAGCGGGCTATGGTAATGAAAAACTGTTTTTT. The chain carries TRBV11-3 and TRBJ1-4; D unclear. The CDR3 loop spans 16 amino acids. The germline V and J ends were trimmed by 5 bases and 4 bases, with 17 bases remaining between them. Germline CDR1 SGHNT, CDR2 YENEEA.

V is TRBV7-9 and J is TRBJ1-1, with a possible D match to TRBD1 (6 bases). CDR3 length: 15 residues. Looked up from germline, CDR1 is SEHNR and CDR2 is FQNEAQ (reference sequence). With 5 bases removed from V and 0 bases from J, the gap between germline ends came to 13 bases. The CDR3 sequence is CASSQQGALNTEAFF. In DNA form, the CDR3 reads TGTGCCAGCAGCCAACAGGGAGCTCTGAACACTGAAGCTTTCTTT.

J is TRBJ2-3 and V is TRBV6-5, with a weak D call TRBD1 (6 bases). The germline V gene encodes CDR1 MNHEY and CDR2 SVGAGI. V gave up 5 bases and J gave up 2 bases, with 14 bases separating them. This CDR3 has 15 amino acids. The CDR3 is CASSAQGTFTDTQYF. CDR3 in DNA: TGTGCCAGCAGTGCTCAGGGGACCTTCACAGATACGCAGTATTTT.

This clone showed up just once. This chain links TRBV2 with TRBJ1-5; D not resolved. Germline V gives CDR1 SNHLY, CDR2 FYNNEI. CDR3 size: 15 residues. V dropped 1 base and J dropped 5 bases, with 12 bases sitting between them. The CDR3 sequence: CASSEEQALYQPQHF. DNA for the CDR3: TGTGCCAGCAGTGAAGAGCAAGCTCTCTATCAGCCCCAGCATTTT.

V gene TRBV27 combines with J gene TRBJ1-1, with D possibly matching TRBD1 (5 bases). Germline V gene data show CDR1 as MNHEY and CDR2 as SMNVEV (reference sequence). The length of the CDR3 is 14 residues. The V end was cut by 2 bases, the J end by 3 bases, with 10 bases between. CDR3 DNA: TGTGCCAGCAGTTTAGGCGGGGGTGACACTGAAGCTTTCTTT. It translates to CASSLGGGDTEAFF.

V usage is TRBV12-5 and J usage is TRBJ2-5; TRBD1 might be the D (5 bases). V was cut by 4 bases and J by 9 bases, with 9 bases left in between. This CDR3 is 11 amino acids long. Germline V CDR1 and CDR2: LGHNT, FRNRAP. CDR3 protein: CASGSLGAQYF. CDR3 bases: TGTGCTAGTGGTTCCCTAGGGGCCCAGTACTTC.

This rearrangement joins TRBV9 to TRBJ2-3; the match to TRBD2 covers 13 bases. From germline, CDR1 is SGDLS and CDR2 YYNGEE. Trimming removed 3 bases from V and 2 bases from J; junction bases left unmatched: 15. This CDR3 spans 20 amino acids. CDR3 nucleotides: TGTGCCAGCAGCGCCCGGACTAGCGGGGGAACTCCCACCGACACAGATACGCAGTATTTT. Translated: CASSARTSGGTPTDTDTQYF.

The rearrangement joins TRBV19 to TRBJ2-5; 12 bases are a match to TRBD2. Per the germline V gene, CDR1 is LNHDA and CDR2 is SQIVND (reference sequence). V lost 8 bases, J lost 5 bases, and 6 bases stayed unmatched. The length of the CDR3 is 14 residues. This CDR3 is CASSSGRAAETQYF. DNA for the CDR3: TGTGCCAGTTCTAGCGGGAGGGCCGCCGAGACCCAGTACTTC.

The chain recombines TRBV11-2 with TRBJ2-2; 11 nucleotides align to TRBD1. The V segment lost 5 bases and the J segment 5 bases; nucleotides outside the gene matches: 13. The CDR3 spans 18 residues. Germline V gene sequence: CDR1 SGHAT, CDR2 FQNNGV. The CDR3 spells CASSVIRTDRGRTGELFF. CDR3 DNA: TGTGCCAGCAGCGTAATCCGAACGGACAGGGGGCGTACCGGGGAGCTGTTTTTT.

V is TRBV5-1 and J is TRBJ2-1; 15 nucleotides agree with TRBD2. From germline, CDR1 is SGHRS and CDR2 YFSETQ. The junction had 14 bases not matched to a gene; V was cut back by 4 bases and J by 0 bases. CDR3 size: 21 residues. CDR3 sequence: CASSRAGTSGRPLSSYNEQFF. CDR3 bases: TGCGCCAGCAGCAGGGCCGGGACTAGCGGGAGGCCGTTAAGCTCCTACAATGAGCAGTTCTTC.

In DNA, the CDR3 is TGTGCCAGCAGCCACAGGGGGCAGGGGAATTCACCCCTCCACTTT. Encoded protein: CASSHRGQGNSPLHF. This chain links TRBV27 with TRBJ1-6, with 9 bases identical to TRBD1. This CDR3 region has 15 residues. From germline, CDR1 is MNHEY and CDR2 SMNVEV (reference sequence). V lost 6 bases and J lost 7; bases outside the gene matches: 7.

This chain links TRBV2 with TRBJ1-1, with 9 bases aligning to TRBD1. Trimming cost V 10 bases and J 10 bases; bases outside gene matches: 16. This CDR3 comprises 14 residues. Germline CDR1 reads SNHLY; CDR2 reads FYNNEI. CDR3 DNA: TGTGCCATGCGAATTGGGGACAGGGCCCCTGGAGCTTTCTTT. This gives the protein CAMRIGDRAPGAFF. The whole variable domain, remainder taken from reference TRBV2 and TRBJ1-1, is EPEVTQTPSHQVTQMGQEVILRCVPISNHLYFYWYRQILGQKVEFLVSFYNNEISEKSEIFDDQFSVERPDGSNFTLKIRSTKLEDSAMYFCAMRIGDRAPGAFFGQGTRLTVV.

This chain uses TRBV29-1 with TRBJ2-7; D perhaps matches TRBD1 (6 bases). The CDR3 is 12 residues long. CDR1 and CDR2 (germline): SQVTM, ANQGSEA. Deletions cut 7 bases from V and 2 bases from J, with 12 bases between. The CDR3 loop is CSGLQGPYEQYF. CDR3 nucleotide sequence: TGCAGCGGGCTACAGGGACCCTACGAGCAGTACTTC.

In this sample, this clone turned up once. V is TRBV11-3 and J is TRBJ1-1; possible D gene TRBD1, 6 bases. The CDR3 sequence is 15 residues long. V shed 5 bases and J shed 1 base, with 14 bases lying between them. CDR1 is SGHNT, CDR2 YENEEA, per germline. CDR3 in DNA: TGTGCCAGCAGCGATAAAAACAGGGCGAACACTGAAGCTTTCTTT. Encoded protein: CASSDKNRANTEAFF.

V usage is TRBV6-1 and J usage is TRBJ2-7, with D possibly TRBD2 on 5 matching bases. The CDR3 is made up of 13 amino acids. From germline, CDR1 is MNHNS and CDR2 SASEGT. The V and J ends lost 2 bases and 5 bases respectively, with 10 bases between them. CDR3 protein: CASSEWESHEQYF. The CDR3 bases are TGTGCCAGCAGTGAATGGGAGTCTCACGAGCAGTACTTC.

This clone was counted a single time. The rearrangement links TRBV19 to TRBJ1-1, with 7 positions matching TRBD1. This CDR3 spans 15 amino acids. V was pared by 3 bases and J by 3 bases, with 7 bases of the junction left unmatched. Germline CDR1 and CDR2: LNHDA and SQIVND (reference sequence). The DNA of the CDR3 is TGTGCCAGTAGTATTTTCCCGACAGGGTACACTGAAGCTTTCTTT. The encoded protein is CASSIFPTGYTEAFF. Filled out from reference TRBV19 and TRBJ1-1, the complete variable domain reads DGGITQSPKYLFRKEGQNVTLSCEQNLNHDAMYWYRQDPGQGLRLIYYSQIVNDFQKGDIAEGYSVSREKKESFPLTVTSAQKNPTAFYLCASSIFPTGYTEAFFGQGTRLTVV.

The chain combines TRBV5-1 with TRBJ2-1, with TRBD2 matching over 7 bases. This CDR3 comprises 19 residues. Germline CDR1 is SGHRS and CDR2 is YFSETQ. Trimming took 2 bases from V and 7 from J; bases not matched to a gene: 21. Here the CDR3 reads CASSFLLSVLAGARNEQFF. CDR3 coding DNA: TGCGCCAGCAGCTTCCTCCTCTCGGTGCTGGCGGGAGCGCGGAATGAGCAGTTCTTC.

This chain links TRBV10-2 with TRBJ2-7, with TRBD1 as a possible D gene (6 bases). Germline V lookup: CDR1 WSHSY, CDR2 SAAADI. This CDR3 comprises 13 residues. With 6 bases removed from V and 3 bases from J, the gap between germline ends came to 12 bases. CDR3 DNA: TGCGCCAGCAGCGAAACAGGGAACTACGAGCAGTACTTC. Translating gives CASSETGNYEQYF.

V is TRBV7-9 and J is TRBJ1-2; D is uncertain. Germline CDR1 and CDR2: SEHNR and FQNEAQ (reference sequence). The germline V and J ends were trimmed by 6 bases and 4 bases, with 12 bases remaining between them. CDR3 length equals 13 residues. CDR3 DNA sequence: TGTGCCAGCAGTCCCGAGGGAGGCTATGGCTACACCTTC. Translating gives CASSPEGGYGYTF.

The gene calls are TRBV7-9 and TRBJ1-5; no definite D call. In germline, CDR1 is SEHNR, CDR2 FQNEAQ (reference sequence). The CDR3 length is 14 residues. The V gene lost 1 base and the J gene lost 0 bases, with 4 bases spanning the gap. CDR3 in DNA: TGTGCCAGCAGCTTAGATAGTAGCAATCAGCCCCAGCATTTT. Its protein is CASSLDSSNQPQHF.

The genes are TRBV6-5 and TRBJ1-2, with TRBD1 as a possible D gene (6 bases). The V and J ends lost 2 bases and 4 bases respectively, with 11 bases between them. CDR1 and CDR2 from the germline V gene are MNHEY and SVGAGI. This CDR3 is 14 amino acids long. CDR3 nucleotides: TGTGCCAGCAGTTACCGGGACAAGGGCTATGGCTACACCTTC. Residues: CASSYRDKGYGYTF.

The chain has TRBV13 and TRBJ1-2, with D unclear. V lost 0 bases and J 8 bases, leaving 7 bases between the germline ends. The CDR3 consists of 12 residues. CDR1 PRHDT and CDR2 FYEKMQ come from the germline V gene (reference sequence). The CDR3 nucleotides are TGTGCCAGCAGCTTAGGCCTCCGGGGCTACACCTTC. It yields the protein CASSLGLRGYTF.

This chain links TRBV29-1 with TRBJ2-7, with TRBD2 matching over 9 bases. V was pared by 2 bases and J by 3 bases, with 11 bases of the junction left unmatched. CDR1 and CDR2 (germline): SQVTM, ANQGSEA. CDR3 length: 16 residues. CDR3 nucleotides: TGCAGCGTTGAATCGAAACTGCGGGAGGGATTCTACGAGCAGTACTTC. It translates to CSVESKLREGFYEQYF.

In nucleotides, the CDR3 is TGTGCCAGCAGATATAGAGGGACAGGGGTTTCCGGGGAGCTGTTTTTT. Its translation: CASRYRGTGVSGELFF. The chain combines TRBV27 with TRBJ2-2; 10 bases match TRBD1. This CDR3 region has 16 residues. V dropped 6 bases and J dropped 6; count of bases not matched to a gene: 10. Germline-derived CDR1 and CDR2 are MNHEY and SMNVEV (reference sequence).

The chain combines TRBV4-1 with TRBJ2-6; D is possibly TRBD1 (5 bases). Trimming took 0 bases from V and 2 from J, leaving 8 bases between them. CDR3 length equals 16 residues. Germline CDR1 reads MGHRA; CDR2 reads YSYEKL. CDR3 protein: CASSQDEGAGANVLTF. Here the CDR3 DNA reads TGCGCCAGCAGCCAAGATGAAGGGGCTGGGGCCAACGTCCTGACTTTC.

The chain carries TRBV9 and TRBJ1-2; TRBD1 agrees at 7 bases. This CDR3 comprises 18 residues. CDR1 is SGDLS and CDR2 is YYNGEE in the germline V gene. V shed 3 bases and J 0 bases; nucleotides not matched to a gene: 14. CDR3 loop: CASSASDRARETNYGYTF. The CDR3 nucleotides are TGTGCCAGCAGCGCCTCTGACAGGGCCCGGGAGACTAACTATGGCTACACCTTC.

The V and J genes are TRBV10-2 and TRBJ2-3, with D possibly matching TRBD1 (6 bases). CDR1 WSHSY and CDR2 SAAADI come from the germline V gene. This CDR3 is 15 amino acids long. Trimming took off 8 bases at V and 0 bases at J, with 15 bases between the two ends. CDR3 sequence: CASLGAMKSTDTQYF. The CDR3 coding sequence is TGCGCCAGCCTGGGGGCTATGAAAAGCACAGATACGCAGTATTTT.

Remarks on this clone: The junction departs from germline at one end; a sequencing error may be responsible. The chain joins TRBV27 to TRBJ2-7; D remains unclear. Germline V gene sequence: CDR1 MNHEY, CDR2 SMNVEV (reference sequence). The CDR3 loop spans 14 amino acids. CDR3 protein: CASSGGALTYEQCF. In DNA form, the CDR3 reads TGCGCCAGCAGTGGCGGTGCACTTACTTACGAGCAGTGCTTC.

The chain joins TRBV6-1 to TRBJ2-1, with TRBD1 matching over 10 bases. J gave up 2 bases and V 2 bases, and 3 bases lay outside the gene matches. The CDR3 has 16 residues. Germline V lookup: CDR1 MNHNS, CDR2 SASEGT. The CDR3 is CASSEWGQGTYNEQFF. CDR3 nucleotide sequence: TGTGCCAGCAGTGAATGGGGACAGGGGACCTACAATGAGCAGTTCTTC.